Listed below are T cell receptor beta chains from one sample, sequenced in a study of technical replicates of blood from a few donors. Repertoires were generated with immunoSEQ multiplex PCR, while TCRdb's copy carries only in-frame clones and drops some. The sample shows 45,000 to 65,000 clones, about 95% of them seen only once. The sequenced sample consisted of PBMCs. All receptors come from a human donor in good health. Some clones in this sample may be carry-over from other donors' samples. CDR3s include the opening cysteine and the closing phenylalanine or tryptophan. A D gene is named only where the DNA matches it firmly. Size tells how often a clone was seen (once, few, many) or the class of an expanded clone, and some rows leave it out.

cdr3_nt: TGTGCCAGCAGCCTGGGAGGGTCTAGCACAGATACGCAGTATTTT
cdr3_aa: CASSLGGSSTDTQYF
d_call: TRBD2
clone_size: -
v_call: TRBV9
j_call: TRBJ2-3

cdr3_nt: TGTGCCAGCAGCCGGACAGGGCCGGGGGAGACCCAGTACTTC
cdr3_aa: CASSRTGPGETQYF
d_call: TRBD1
clone_size: -
v_call: TRBV5-6
j_call: TRBJ2-5

cdr3_nt: TGTGCCAGCAGTGACCCCTCCCGGCGGTTCGGCGAGCAGTACTTC
cdr3_aa: CASSDPSRRFGEQYF
d_call: -
clone_size: -
v_call: TRBV25-1
j_call: TRBJ2-7

cdr3_nt: TGTGCCAGCAGCGGAGACAGAGCCGGGAACACTGAAGCTTTCTTT
cdr3_aa: CASSGDRAGNTEAFF
d_call: -
clone_size: -
v_call: TRBV5-4
j_call: TRBJ1-1

cdr3_nt: TGTGCCAGCAACACGGGACAGGTGAACACTGAAGCTTTCTTT
cdr3_aa: CASNTGQVNTEAFF
d_call: TRBD1
clone_size: once
v_call: TRBV5-6
j_call: TRBJ1-1

cdr3_nt: TGTGCCAGCAGTGAAGCGGGCAGAGGTAGCGGGAGTGGTACGCAGTATTTT
cdr3_aa: CASSEAGRGSGSGTQYF
d_call: TRBD2
clone_size: -
v_call: TRBV6-1
j_call: TRBJ2-3

cdr3_nt: TGTGCCAGCAGCCTATCCAAGGGGAACTCCTACAATGAGCAGTTCTTC
cdr3_aa: CASSLSKGNSYNEQFF
d_call: -
clone_size: -
v_call: TRBV11-1
j_call: TRBJ2-1

cdr3_nt: TGCGCCAGCAGCCCGGTTACTAACTATGGCTACACCTTC
cdr3_aa: CASSPVTNYGYTF
d_call: -
clone_size: -
v_call: TRBV5-1
j_call: TRBJ1-2

cdr3_nt: TGTGCCAGCAGCTTGTCTAGCGGGAGTTCCGAGCAGTACTTC
cdr3_aa: CASSLSSGSSEQYF
d_call: TRBD2
clone_size: -
v_call: TRBV11-3
j_call: TRBJ2-7

cdr3_nt: TGTGCCAGCAGCAGTGGCGGAAATGAGCAGTTCTTC
cdr3_aa: CASSSGGNEQFF
d_call: -
clone_size: -
v_call: TRBV11-3
j_call: TRBJ2-1

cdr3_nt: TGTGCCAGCAGCTCCCGGGACACCTCCTACGAGCAGTACTTC
cdr3_aa: CASSSRDTSYEQYF
d_call: -
clone_size: -
v_call: TRBV4-2
j_call: TRBJ2-7

cdr3_nt: TGTGCCAGCAGCGAATTAGGACAGGGCGTCGGCGAGCAGTACTTC
cdr3_aa: CASSELGQGVGEQYF
d_call: TRBD1
clone_size: -
v_call: TRBV2
j_call: TRBJ2-7

cdr3_nt: TGTGCCTGGAGCCTGGGACTAGCGGAAGAGACCCAGTACTTC
cdr3_aa: CAWSLGLAEETQYF
d_call: TRBD2
clone_size: -
v_call: TRBV30
j_call: TRBJ2-5

cdr3_nt: TGTGCCAGCAGTGGTCACGGGAGGGGAGATACGCAGTATTTT
cdr3_aa: CASSGHGRGDTQYF
d_call: TRBD2
clone_size: -
v_call: TRBV25-1
j_call: TRBJ2-3

cdr3_nt: TGTGCCAGCAGCCTACAGGAGAACACTGAAGCTTTCTTT
cdr3_aa: CASSLQENTEAFF
d_call: -
clone_size: -
v_call: TRBV5-4
j_call: TRBJ1-1

cdr3_nt: TGCGCCAGCAGCTTGGGACTAGCGGTTACCGGGGAGCTGTTTTTT
cdr3_aa: CASSLGLAVTGELFF
d_call: TRBD2
clone_size: -
v_call: TRBV5-1
j_call: TRBJ2-2

cdr3_nt: TGCGCCAGCAGCCCAGGGGACAGGGCTCCCACGGATACGCAGTATTTT
cdr3_aa: CASSPGDRAPTDTQYF
d_call: TRBD1
clone_size: -
v_call: TRBV4-1
j_call: TRBJ2-3

cdr3_nt: TGTGCCAGCAGCCAAGGTTATAGCGGGGAAGAGACCCAGTACTTC
cdr3_aa: CASSQGYSGEETQYF
d_call: TRBD2
clone_size: -
v_call: TRBV4-2
j_call: TRBJ2-5